This T cell receptor beta chain was profiled in a study of glioma-infiltrating T cells (dated by TCRdb to 2016 to 2017). Regarding the research as a whole: The study sequenced TCR alpha- and beta-chain repertoires from glioma tissue, from non-neoplastic brain tissue and from matched peripheral blood mononuclear cells. To gauge divergence between tissue and blood T-cell populations, every tissue-infiltrating repertoire was compared against the peripheral blood repertoire from the same patient. Three low-grade glioma patients, roughly 8 primary glioblastoma patients, and three non-glioma patients who contributed non-neoplastic brain tissue made up the paired cohort.

For CDR1 and CDR2, the germline V gene lists SGHTA and FQGNSA. V loses 0 bases, J loses 2 bases, and the germline ends lie 9 bases apart. The CDR3 measures 15 amino acids from cysteine to phenylalanine. The read is trimmed to its CDR3 DNA, 45 bases read in frame from base 1. What the research found in general, with its limitations: VJ-independent divergence between tissue and blood was lower than expected in non-neoplastic patients but higher than expected in all gliomas, particularly low-grade gliomas. Only a very small number of CDR3 sequences turned up in both tissue and blood, a result put down to high CDR3 diversity combined with limited sampling. Small numbers underpinned the group comparisons: 8 or 9 glioblastoma patients, three low-grade glioma patients and three non-neoplastic patients.

At least ten counts were recorded for this clonotype. Its binding antigen is unknown. Per-base qualities were not stored, and no clone one base away is much larger. The iRepertoire nested amplicon-rescue multiplex PCR (arm-PCR) platform was used to amplify TCR alpha and beta CDR3 regions from RNA. One-step reverse transcription and amplification used roughly 100-400 ng of tissue mRNA or PBMC total RNA as input. Following bead purification, Illumina adapters were added by a secondary multiplex PCR, and libraries between 200 and 400 bp were gel-purified. Demultiplexing relied on internal 6-nucleotide barcodes carried by the libraries. Sequencing of libraries was performed on an Illumina MiSeq with 2x220 or 2x250 nucleotide paired-end reads. As for the original processing: Paired reads were merged with FLASH 1.2.11 and aligned to the GRCh37 human genome with BWA-MEM before extracting TRA and TRB reads. For V and J assignment, an IMGT-derived reference of cassette sequences and CDR3 motifs that included pseudogenes was used. Reads were translated in three frames, and productive CDR3s were defined by a C…FGXG motif without stop codons. Clonotypes were defined as unique combinations of V-J cassette pair and CDR3 amino acid sequence. Hamming distance filtering was applied to reads, with thresholds set by the sequence error rate of each sample in mapped regions. Using fastp trimming at Q25 and MiXCR clonotype assembly, TCRdb reanalyzed the public sequencing data and kept in-frame beta chains. Entries that share a CDR3 protein sequence are merged under the most common genes and DNA. TCRdb's processing, not the authors', yielded these V and J calls. Here the sample has some 130,000 distinct CDR3 sequences; around 23% occur a single time. The ten largest account for roughly 29% of the sample.

The sample was glioma tissue, nonneoplastic brain tissue, or PBMCs (not recorded which). This receptor was taken from a human donor with low-grade glioma or glioblastoma, undergoing nonglioma brain surgery, or in good health (not recorded which). The chain is made from TRBV7-2 and TRBJ2-3, with a weak D call of TRBD1 (6 bases match). The sequenced DNA: TGTGCCAGCAGCTTAGCTGGGGGACACACAGATACGCAGTATTTT. Its protein is CASSLAGGHTDTQYF.